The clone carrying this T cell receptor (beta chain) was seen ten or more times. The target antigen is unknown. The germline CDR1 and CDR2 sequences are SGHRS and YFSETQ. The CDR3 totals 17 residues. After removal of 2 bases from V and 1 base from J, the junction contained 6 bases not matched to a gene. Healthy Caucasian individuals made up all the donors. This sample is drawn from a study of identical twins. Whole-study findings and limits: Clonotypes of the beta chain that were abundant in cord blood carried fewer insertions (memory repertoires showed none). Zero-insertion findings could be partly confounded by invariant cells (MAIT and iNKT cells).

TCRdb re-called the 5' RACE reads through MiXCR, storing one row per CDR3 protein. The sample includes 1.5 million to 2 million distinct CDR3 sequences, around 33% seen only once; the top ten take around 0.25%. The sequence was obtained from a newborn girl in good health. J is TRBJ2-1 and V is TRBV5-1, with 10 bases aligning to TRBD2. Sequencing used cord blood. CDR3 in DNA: TGCGCCAGCAGCTTTTACAGCGGGAGGGGTTCCTACAATGAGCAGTTCTTC. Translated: CASSFYSGRGSYNEQFF.